This record covers a single TCR beta chain. Germline V gives CDR1 LNHDA, CDR2 SQIVND (reference sequence). V shed 3 bases and J 1 base; nucleotides not matched to a gene: 11. The CDR3 consists of 18 residues. TCRdb reanalysed the reads using MiXCR and keeps one entry per CDR3 protein. There are more than 350,000 distinct CDR3 sequences in the sample; 25% to 40% occur only once, and roughly an eighth lies in the top ten. This entry belongs to a study of T cell repertoires in cytomegalovirus infection. The chain joins TRBV19 to TRBJ1-5, with 8 nucleotides matching TRBD1. The sequence came from a human donor in good health (CMV status not recorded). Some clones in this sample may be carry-over from other donors' samples. Sequenced sample: PBMCs. CDR3 coding DNA: TGTGCCAGTAGTATGAGGTGGGCAGGGGGCACGAGCAATCAGCCCCAGCATTTT. It is translated as CASSMRWAGGTSNQPQHF.